This TCR beta chain was sequenced during a study of beta chain features in type 1 diabetes. Overall study results and limits: People with Type 1 diabetes carried modestly yet significantly shorter TCRB CDR3s in all four CD4+ subsets. Among patients, naive, central memory and Treg TCRB repertoires appeared more similar than among healthy donors.

The ends lost 2 bases at V and 0 bases at J; junction bases unmatched: 11. The germline V gene encodes CDR1 MNHEY and CDR2 SMNVEV (reference sequence). The CDR3 runs 19 residues. Every bit of the isolated RNA underwent reverse transcription, so sequencing read expressed TCRB transcripts. TCRdb's table, derived via immunoSEQ multiplex PCR, lists solely in-frame clones and lacks some. This table holds about 150,000 clones, approximately 10% found once. This clone showed up just a few times. As yet, its antigen is unknown. Sequencing input: central memory CD4+ T cells from blood. The origin of this receptor is a man aged 25-45 years with type 1 diabetes. The J gene is TRBJ1-2, the V gene TRBV27, with 11 bases fitting TRBD1. This CDR3 is CASSLRRDRGKAANYGYTF. CDR3 nucleotide sequence: TGTGCCAGCAGTTTAAGGCGGGACAGGGGGAAGGCGGCTAACTATGGCTACACCTTC.